The 6 T cell receptor beta chains below were found in one sample sequenced in a study of cytomegalovirus exposure and HLA in healthy donors. PCR employed 60 Vbeta and 13 Jbeta primers. Some clones are missing from TCRdb's copy, which holds only in-frame ones; the method was immunoSEQ multiplex PCR. This table has 35,000 to 45,000 clones, approximately 90% appearing once. The specimen was PBMCs. Receptors originate from a woman younger than 30 in good health and CMV-seronegative.

This clone was seen more than once but under ten times. This sequence joins TRBV5-4 and TRBJ1-2; no reliable D call. CDR3 length equals 15 residues. V lost 6 bases and J 4 bases, leaving 19 bases between the germline ends. From germline, CDR1 is SGHNT and CDR2 YYREEE (reference sequence). The DNA of the CDR3 is TGTGCCAGCACCCAGGCCGGGGATAGGCCCTATGGCTACACCTTC. Encoded protein: CASTQAGDRPYGYTF.

The chain employs TRBV18 and TRBJ2-3, with TRBD1 identical over 9 bases. The CDR3 is 17 residues long. V shed 3 bases, J shed 4 bases, and the junction held 11 bases outside the gene matches. Germline V gives CDR1 KGHSH, CDR2 LQKENI. The CDR3 DNA follows: TGTGCCAGCTCACCCGATCCCCGGGACAGGGTATCAGATACGCAGTATTTT. Translated: CASSPDPRDRVSDTQYF.

The J gene is TRBJ1-3, the V gene TRBV21-1; TRBD1, the table's D call, was not compared with the DNA. TRBV21-1 is described as a pseudogene. The CDR3 covers 15 residues. The CDR3 region has the DNA TGTGCCAGCAGCAAAGCGACACGCTCTGGAAACACCATATATTTT. As protein: CASSKATRSGNTIYF.

Points on this clone: The same CDR3 can be traced to other DNA sequences in this sample. V and J are TRBV19 and TRBJ1-1; D unresolved. V gave up 4 bases and J gave up 1 base, with 7 bases separating them. Germline V gives CDR1 LNHDA, CDR2 SQIVND (reference sequence). The CDR3 spans 13 residues. DNA for the CDR3: TGTGCCAGTAGTAATACGGGGAACACTGAAGCTTTCTTT. Protein sequence: CASSNTGNTEAFF.

The gene calls are TRBV25-1 and TRBJ1-1, with TRBD1 matching over 7 bases. The CDR3 runs 14 residues. Germline CDR1 MGHDK, CDR2 SYGVNS. J lost 1 base, V lost 6 bases, and 5 bases had no gene match. The DNA of the CDR3 is TGTGCCAGCAGCCTTGGGACAGCGAACACTGAAGCTTTCTTT. Encoded protein: CASSLGTANTEAFF. Combining the CDR3 with reference TRBV25-1 and TRBJ1-1 gives the whole variable domain EADIYQTPRYLVIGTGKKITLECSQTMGHDKMYWYQQDPGMELHLIHYSYGVNSTEKGDLSSESTVSRIRTEHFPLTLESARPSHTSQYLCASSLGTANTEAFFGQGTRLTVV.

V usage is TRBV11-2 and J usage is TRBJ2-1, with TRBD2 as a possible D gene (5 bases). The CDR3 has 15 residues. Germline assignment: CDR1 SGHAT and CDR2 FQNNGV. V was pared by 4 bases and J by 0 bases, with 10 bases between. In DNA, the CDR3 is TGTGCCAGCAGCTCCGGGGTTAGCTCCTACAATGAGCAGTTCTTC. Protein: CASSSGVSSYNEQFF.